This T cell receptor beta chain emerged from a study of blood T cell repertoires in COVID-19 (dated by TCRdb to 2018 to 2020). As for the study more broadly: Samples covering the acute and convalescent phases of COVID-19 were provided by collaborators in the United States, Italy and Spain. The material from the prospective study consisted of cDNA or gDNA derived from T cells, B-cell-depleted T cells, or PBMCs. The dataset comprised deeply sampled blood TCRbeta repertoires from subjects exposed to, actively infected with, or recovered from COVID-19. The repertoires were made available in a free public database intended to serve as a resource for research on the immune response to SARS-CoV-2. The samples were drawn from the first 160 participants of the ongoing ImmuneRACE study and from 950 to 1,500 subjects provided by 6 global collaborators. A de-identified subject ID, COVID-19 status, age in years and sex were almost always included in the sample metadata. Where available, HLA class I and class II types were obtained from metadata supplied by the sample provider rather than from assay-based typing.

General findings and caveats noted by the study authors: How much clinical and demographic metadata was included differed by source and by participant, and the metadata was provided uncurated.

V sheds 1 base and J sheds 4 bases, leaving 14 bases between their ends. The germline V gene (reference sequence) sets CDR1 to GTSNPN and CDR2 to SVGIG. The CDR3 runs 15 amino acids, cysteine and phenylalanine included. Of all the DNA, just the CDR3 is kept, 45 bases in frame from base 1. The immunoSEQ Assay, a bias-controlled multiplex PCR, was used to amplify TCRbeta CDR3 regions from genomic DNA. As for how the authors treated the data: The number of nucleated cells in each sample was estimated by amplification of reference gene primers within the assay. To quantify the absolute abundance of each unique TCRbeta CDR3 rearrangement, sequence reads were collapsed and filtered. For each sample, productive Simpson clonality was calculated by taking the square root of Simpson's diversity index across productive rearrangements. TCRdb mirrors the immuneACCESS table, restricted to in-frame sequences. Some clones are absent from its copies; in checked studies, under half trace to an unresolved V gene, and the reason for the others is unknown. V, J and clone size reflect that table, while D and trimming were determined from the DNA. In all, the sample holds some 420,000 clones, and roughly nine tenths of those were seen once. Clones ranked in the top ten supply 0.9% to 1.2% of the sample.

In the prospective study, participants were about 18 to 100 years old, resided in 24 geographic areas of the United States, and were enrolled through a virtual design. Cohort assignment in the prospective study relied on participant-reported clinical history from a screening survey and a study questionnaire. ImmuneRACE Cohort 3 recovered participants were defined by two consecutive negative NP/OP PCR tests, healthcare professional clearance, or symptom resolution. In the prospective study, whole blood, serum and a nasopharyngeal or oropharyngeal swab were collected from each participant by mobile phlebotomists. Prospective study participants could optionally give additional blood draws and questionnaires over a roughly two-month period. Prospective study blood samples were shipped either frozen or at room temperature before DNA extraction. This clone came up a few times. The target of this receptor is not known. Base qualities are not provided; no much larger clone lies one nucleotide away.

Specimen: PBMCs or T cells enriched from blood (not recorded which). Recombination connected TRBV30 to TRBJ2-1; tentative D gene TRBD2, with 6 bases matching. The clonotype was recovered from a man aged 30 to 39 who had recovered from COVID-19. The nucleotide sequence is given as TGTGCCTGGAGTGGCGGACGGGGGACTTACAATGAGCAGTTCTTC. Translated, this is CAWSGGRGTYNEQFF.